What follows are 18 T cell receptor beta chains derived from one specimen sequenced in a study of T cell responses to AZD1222 COVID-19 vaccine. Assay: immunoSEQ multiplex PCR; the TCRdb copy retains only in-frame clones and omits some. This table holds about 130,000 clones, about 89% found once. The sequenced sample was peripheral blood, obtained on day 0 of AZD1222 vaccination. These receptors all stem from an adult in good health.

V is TRBV12-5 and J is TRBJ2-7; D is unresolved. CDR3 length: 11 amino acids. CDR1 is LGHNT and CDR2 is FRNRAP in the germline V gene. The V gene lost 5 bases and the J gene lost 3 bases, with 5 bases spanning the gap. The DNA for the CDR3 is TGTGCTAGTGGTACTCTCTACGAGCAGTACTTC. Its protein product is CASGTLYEQYF.

This chain uses TRBV5-1 with TRBJ1-2; no clear D gene. Germline V gene data show CDR1 as SGHRS and CDR2 as YFSETQ. The CDR3 covers 14 residues. The V end was cut by 2 bases, the J end by 6 bases, with 14 bases between. The CDR3 loop reads CASSFTVPPNGYTF. The CDR3 DNA sequence: TGCGCCAGCAGCTTTACGGTACCACCCAATGGCTACACCTTC.

The chain has TRBV5-1 and TRBJ2-7; D ambiguous. Germline CDR1 and CDR2: SGHRS and YFSETQ. CDR3 length: 15 amino acids. V was clipped by 0 bases and J by 2 bases, with 12 bases between them. DNA for the CDR3: TGCGCCAGCAGCTTGGGCCTGGGCCTGACCTACGAGCAGTACTTC. Translating gives CASSLGLGLTYEQYF.

This sequence joins TRBV5-1 and TRBJ2-5; maybe TRBD2 (7 bases). Germline V CDR1 and CDR2: SGHRS, YFSETQ. V dropped 2 bases and J dropped 5 bases, with 13 bases sitting between them. The CDR3 is 14 residues long. The CDR3 region is CASSLEGGQETQYF. The CDR3 DNA is TGCGCCAGCAGCTTAGAGGGGGGGCAGGAGACCCAGTACTTC. Filled out from reference TRBV5-1 and TRBJ2-5, the complete variable domain reads KAGVTQTPRYLIKTRGQQVTLSCSPISGHRSVSWYQQTPGQGLQFLFEYFSETQRNKGNFPGRFSGRQFSNSRSEMNVSTLELGDSALYLCASSLEGGQETQYFGPGTRLLVL.

The chain joins TRBV6-5 to TRBJ2-7, with TRBD1 as a possible D gene (6 bases). Germline V gene lookup returns CDR1 MNHEY and CDR2 SVGAGI. CDR3 length equals 15 residues. V lost 5 bases and J lost 2, with 16 bases in between. CDR3 nucleotide sequence: TGTGCCAGCAGTAAAACGACAGGCGGTACCTACGAGCAGTACTTC. It encodes CASSKTTGGTYEQYF.

The chain has TRBV7-9 and TRBJ1-6; a possible D gene is TRBD1 (6 bases). Trimming removed 4 bases from V and 10 bases from J, with 14 bases in between. The CDR3 covers 14 residues. Looked up from germline, CDR1 is SEHNR and CDR2 is FQNEAQ (reference sequence). CDR3 amino acids: CASSSGEMGSPLHF. CDR3 bases: TGTGCCAGCAGCTCAGGGGAGATGGGCTCACCCCTCCACTTT.

The chain couples TRBV7-8 to TRBJ1-1, with a possible D match to TRBD1 (6 bases). Germline lookup yields CDR1 SGHVS and CDR2 FQNEAQ. This CDR3 comprises 15 residues. The germline V and J ends were trimmed by 2 bases and 0 bases, with 10 bases remaining between them. The CDR3 sequence is CASSLPGQLNTEAFF. In DNA, the CDR3 is TGTGCCAGCAGCTTACCGGGACAACTGAACACTGAAGCTTTCTTT.

J is TRBJ1-6 and V is TRBV6-5; no firm D call. The V end lost 6 bases, the J end lost 7 bases, and 16 bases lay between the germline ends. The CDR3 sequence is 15 residues long. The germline V gene encodes CDR1 MNHEY and CDR2 SVGAGI. CDR3 in DNA: TGTGCCAGCAGGGGTCTCGTGGGAGCGAATTCACCCCTCCACTTT. Translating it yields CASRGLVGANSPLHF.

The J gene is TRBJ1-6, the V gene TRBV2, with D perhaps matching TRBD1 (5 bases). The CDR3 consists of 14 residues. Germline V gene data show CDR1 as SNHLY and CDR2 as FYNNEI. Trimming removed 8 bases from V and 13 bases from J, with 21 bases in between. The CDR3 is CASGGGTTHGPLHF. CDR3 nucleotide sequence: TGTGCCAGCGGGGGGGGGACCACCCATGGGCCCCTCCACTTT.

The chain employs TRBV19 and TRBJ1-5; D gene unclear. CDR3 length equals 14 residues. Trimming removed 6 bases from V and 0 bases from J, with 9 bases in between. Germline V gene data show CDR1 as LNHDA and CDR2 as SQIVND (reference sequence). This chain's CDR3 is CASSAGYSNQPQHF. The CDR3 nucleotides read TGTGCCAGTAGCGCCGGTTATAGCAATCAGCCCCAGCATTTT.

The genes are TRBV6-5 and TRBJ1-3; possible D gene TRBD1, 5 bases. Germline V gene sequence: CDR1 MNHEY, CDR2 SVGAGI. Trimming stripped 5 bases from V and 4 bases from J, with 6 bases between. The CDR3 spans 12 residues. In nucleotides, the CDR3 is TGTGCCAGCAGTCGGGGGGGAAACACCATATATTTT. This translates into CASSRGGNTIYF.

This sequence joins TRBV25-1 and TRBJ1-1; D is unresolved. The CDR3 runs to 16 residues. The V gene lost 4 bases and the J gene lost 0 bases, with 15 bases spanning the gap. Germline CDR1 reads MGHDK; CDR2 reads SYGVNS. Written as DNA, the CDR3 is TGTGCCAGCAGTGCCCACCGGACGGCACTGAACACTGAAGCTTTCTTT. This encodes CASSAHRTALNTEAFF.

V is TRBV28 and J is TRBJ1-2, with 10 bases matching TRBD1. Losses at the gene ends were 1 base for V and 8 bases for J; bases not matched to a gene: 4. This CDR3 region has 14 residues. Germline V gene data show CDR1 as MDHEN and CDR2 as SYDVKM. CDR3 DNA: TGTGCCAGCAGTTTATCGGGGACAGGGGCCGGCTACACCTTC. Translating it yields CASSLSGTGAGYTF.

The V call is TRBV25-1, the J call TRBJ1-4; D perhaps matches TRBD1 (6 bases). The CDR3 covers 15 residues. Germline CDR1 reads MGHDK; CDR2 reads SYGVNS. Trimming shortened V by 1 base and J by 5 bases, and 11 bases separated the two germline ends. CDR3 residues: CASSESTGLNEKLFF. The CDR3 nucleotides read TGTGCCAGCAGTGAATCCACAGGGCTGAATGAAAAACTGTTTTTT.

This clone was seen a single time. CDR3 DNA sequence: TGTGCCAGCTCACCCCCGAGTAGGGCGAACACTGAAGCTTTCTTT. Amino acids: CASSPPSRANTEAFF. This chain joins TRBV18 and TRBJ1-1, with D uncertain. The CDR3 covers 15 residues. CDR1 and CDR2 (germline): KGHSH, LQKENI. The V end lost 3 bases, the J end lost 1 base, and 12 bases lay between the germline ends. Full variable domain (missing parts from reference TRBV18 and TRBJ1-1): NAGVMQNPRHLVRRRGQEARLRCSPMKGHSHVYWYRQLPEEGLKFMVYLQKENIIDESGMPKERFSAEFPKEGPSILRIQQVVRGDSAAYFCASSPPSRANTEAFFGQGTRLTVV.

J is TRBJ1-2 and V is TRBV4-1; 7 nucleotides line up with TRBD1. The CDR3 spans 16 residues. CDR1 is MGHRA and CDR2 is YSYEKL in the germline V gene. The V segment lost 5 bases and the J segment 3 bases; nucleotides outside the gene matches: 12. CDR3 region: CASSFPRDRAYYGYTF. For the CDR3, the DNA is TGCGCCAGCAGCTTCCCCCGGGACAGAGCTTACTATGGCTACACCTTC.

In its sample, this clone was seen once. The CDR3 DNA is TGCGCCAGCAGTCCCCAGGGGGACACAGATACGCAGTATTTT. Amino acid sequence: CASSPQGDTDTQYF. This chain links TRBV5-1 with TRBJ2-3; 7 bases map to TRBD1. Trimming cost V 5 bases and J 2 bases; bases outside gene matches: 5. In germline, CDR1 is SGHRS, CDR2 YFSETQ. The CDR3 has 14 amino acids.

The V and J genes are TRBV3-1 (or the pseudogene TRBV3-2) and TRBJ1-5; unclear D gene. Trimming pared 8 bases from V and 4 bases from J, leaving 9 bases between. CDR1 and CDR2 from the germline V gene are LGHDT and YNNKEL (reference sequence). This CDR3 comprises 12 residues. CDR3 in amino acids: CASGEENQPQHF. The CDR3 DNA is TGTGCCAGCGGGGAGGAAAATCAGCCCCAGCATTTT.